Below, 28 T cell receptor beta chains from the same sample are listed, as sequenced in a study of CD8 T cells in Susac syndrome. Random hexamers were used to reverse transcribe an amount of about 0.45 to 1 ug RNA. TCRdb processed the immunoSEQ multiplex PCR reads anew with MiXCR; each CDR3 protein has one entry. This table has a few hundred thousand distinct CDR3 sequences, around 92% appearing once. The sequencing input was CD4+ T cells from PBMCs. The receptors come from a human donor with multiple sclerosis.

The V and J genes are TRBV30 and TRBJ2-2; D unresolved. This CDR3 comprises 13 residues. Germline V gene sequence: CDR1 GTSNPN, CDR2 SVGIG (reference sequence). V was trimmed by 1 base and J by 0 bases, leaving 3 bases between them. The CDR3 sequence: CAWSGSNTGELFF. For the CDR3, the DNA is TGTGCCTGGAGTGGATCGAACACCGGGGAGCTGTTTTTT.

This chain joins TRBV7-9 and TRBJ2-2; 8 bases line up with TRBD1. With 1 base clipped from V and 6 bases from J, the junction kept 4 bases outside the gene matches. CDR1 is SEHNR and CDR2 is FQNEAQ in the germline V gene (reference sequence). The CDR3 is made up of 15 amino acids. In DNA, the CDR3 is TGTGCCAGCAGCTTAGTTGGACAGGGATCCGGGGAGCTGTTTTTT. Translated, it gives CASSLVGQGSGELFF.

This chain joins TRBV20-1 and TRBJ1-6, with 7 bases that match TRBD1. Trimming cost V 3 bases and J 8 bases; bases outside gene matches: 16. This CDR3 comprises 17 residues. The germline V gene has CDR1 DFQATT and CDR2 SNEGSKA (reference sequence). The CDR3 sequence: CSARSRGALGRDSPLHF. CDR3 nucleotide sequence: TGCAGTGCTAGGTCCAGGGGGGCCCTGGGGAGAGATTCACCCCTCCACTTT.

The chain is built from TRBV7-2 and TRBJ2-3; no definite D call. The CDR3 covers 13 residues. V lost 2 bases to trimming and J lost 4 bases, with 7 bases between them. CDR1 and CDR2 from the germline V gene are SGHTA and FQGNSA. CDR3 region: CASSLSPPDTQYF. The CDR3 bases are TGTGCCAGCAGCTTATCCCCCCCAGATACGCAGTATTTT.

This chain joins TRBV20-1 and TRBJ2-3, with TRBD2 identical over 8 bases. J lost 5 bases, V lost 2 bases, and 6 bases had no gene match. Germline V gene lookup returns CDR1 DFQATT and CDR2 SNEGSKA (reference sequence). The CDR3 runs to 14 residues. CDR3 region: CSARIGTSEDTQYF. Written as DNA, the CDR3 is TGCAGTGCTAGAATCGGGACTAGTGAAGATACGCAGTATTTT.

This clonotype occurred once. The V gene is TRBV5-1, the J gene TRBJ2-3; D is ambiguous. Germline V gene data show CDR1 as SGHRS and CDR2 as YFSETQ. This CDR3 region has 13 residues. Trimming cost V 1 base and J 4 bases, with 7 bases left between them. This CDR3 is CASSLSPADTQYF. The CDR3 bases are TGCGCCAGCAGCTTGTCGCCGGCAGATACGCAGTATTTT.

The chain carries TRBV6-5 and TRBJ2-2; D might be TRBD1 (8 bases). This CDR3 comprises 15 residues. Trimming left V 6 bases short and J 5 bases short, with 16 bases between. Germline V gives CDR1 MNHEY, CDR2 SVGAGI. The CDR3 sequence is CASSPDRGGTGELFF. The CDR3 DNA reads TGTGCCAGCAGCCCAGACAGGGGAGGGACCGGGGAGCTGTTTTTT.

This chain connects TRBV24-1 to TRBJ2-3, with D possibly matching TRBD1 (6 bases). V dropped 5 bases and J dropped 9 bases, with 17 bases sitting between them. Germline V gives CDR1 KGHDR, CDR2 SFDVKD. There are 14 residues in the CDR3. CDR3 sequence: CATSGGPTPHTQYF. CDR3 in DNA: TGTGCCACCAGTGGGGGGCCCACCCCCCACACGCAGTATTTT.

The chain has TRBV13 and TRBJ2-1, with D perhaps TRBD1 (6 bases). Trimming cost V 7 bases and J 7 bases, with 14 bases left between them. The CDR3 runs to 13 residues. Germline CDR1 and CDR2: PRHDT and FYEKMQ (reference sequence). The CDR3 reads CASKVGGSNEQFF. CDR3 nucleotides: TGTGCCAGCAAGGTAGGGGGTTCAAATGAGCAGTTCTTC.

The chain is built from TRBV19 and TRBJ1-1, with D perhaps TRBD1 (6 bases). CDR1 is LNHDA, CDR2 SQIVND, per germline (reference sequence). V gave up 6 bases and J gave up 2 bases, with 13 bases separating them. The CDR3 has 14 amino acids. The CDR3 sequence is CASRSDRRNTEAFF. Here the CDR3 DNA reads TGTGCCAGTAGGTCTGACAGGAGAAACACTGAAGCTTTCTTT.

This clonotype is a singleton in its sample. V usage is TRBV5-5 and J usage is TRBJ2-7; D might be TRBD1 (6 bases). Germline values: CDR1 SGHKS, CDR2 YYEKEE (reference sequence). Trimming cost V 0 bases and J 2 bases, with 9 bases left between them. The CDR3 contains 14 residues. The DNA for the CDR3 is TGTGCCAGCAGCTTGGGGGGGCGGACCTACGAGCAGTACTTC. It codes for CASSLGGRTYEQYF.

The chain carries TRBV19 and TRBJ1-2; D perhaps matches TRBD1 (6 bases). V was pared by 1 base and J by 6 bases, with 15 bases between. The CDR3 length is 15 residues. Germline V gives CDR1 LNHDA, CDR2 SQIVND (reference sequence). CDR3 bases: TGTGCCAGTAGTATAGCCTCGACAGGATTCGATGGCTACACCTTC. This codes for CASSIASTGFDGYTF.

This chain links TRBV18 with TRBJ1-1; D remains ambiguous. The germline V and J ends were trimmed by 5 bases and 6 bases, with 19 bases remaining between them. Germline CDR1 KGHSH, CDR2 LQKENI. The CDR3 totals 15 residues. The CDR3 protein is CASSASSRQLAEAFF. CDR3 sequence (DNA): TGTGCCAGCTCAGCCTCCTCGCGACAACTGGCTGAAGCTTTCTTT.

The V and J genes are TRBV24-1 and TRBJ2-1; 9 bases match TRBD2. CDR3 length equals 16 residues. J was trimmed by 1 base and V by 3 bases; bases with no gene match: 3. Germline CDR1 reads KGHDR; CDR2 reads SFDVKD. The CDR3: CATSDNSGGSYNEQFF. The CDR3 DNA reads TGTGCCACCAGTGATAATAGCGGGGGTTCCTACAATGAGCAGTTCTTC.

This clonotype was seen only once. The J gene is TRBJ2-7, the V gene TRBV29-1; tentative D call: TRBD1 (6 bases). Looked up from germline, CDR1 is SQVTM and CDR2 is ANQGSEA. V dropped 6 bases and J dropped 3 bases, with 12 bases sitting between them. The CDR3 consists of 12 residues. The CDR3 loop is CSVVGQLYEQYF. CDR3 DNA sequence: TGCAGCGTGGTCGGACAGCTCTACGAGCAGTACTTC.

V usage is TRBV9 and J usage is TRBJ1-4; D call uncertain. The V end was cut by 3 bases, the J end by 8 bases, with 8 bases between. The germline gives CDR1 SGDLS, CDR2 YYNGEE. This CDR3 has 12 amino acids. The CDR3 loop reads CASSAPGEKLFF. The CDR3 region has the DNA TGTGCCAGCAGCGCGCCCGGGGAAAAACTGTTTTTT.

This chain joins TRBV3-1 and TRBJ2-2, with D possibly matching TRBD2 (5 bases). V dropped 3 bases and J dropped 8 bases, with 19 bases sitting between them. The CDR3 runs 16 residues. The germline CDR1 and CDR2 sequences are LGHDT and YNNKEL (reference sequence). The CDR3 sequence: CASSHPQDSGIGELFF. CDR3 in DNA: TGTGCCAGCAGCCACCCTCAGGACTCGGGGATAGGGGAGCTGTTTTTT.

The V gene is TRBV25-1, the J gene TRBJ1-1; TRBD1 might be the D (6 bases). The CDR3 extends over 12 amino acids. Germline CDR1 is MGHDK and CDR2 is SYGVNS. The V end was cut by 1 base, the J end by 7 bases, with 7 bases between. This CDR3 is CASSEWGLEAFF. The CDR3 DNA is TGTGCCAGCAGTGAATGGGGGCTTGAAGCTTTCTTT. The entire variable domain, with the rest obtained from reference TRBV25-1 and TRBJ1-1, is as follows: EADIYQTPRYLVIGTGKKITLECSQTMGHDKMYWYQQDPGMELHLIHYSYGVNSTEKGDLSSESTVSRIRTEHFPLTLESARPSHTSQYLCASSEWGLEAFFGQGTRLTVV.

V is TRBV6-5 and J is TRBJ1-2, with D perhaps TRBD1 (5 bases). V was trimmed by 7 bases and J by 8 bases, leaving 17 bases between them. Per the germline V gene, CDR1 is MNHEY and CDR2 is SVGAGI. This CDR3 has 13 amino acids. CDR3 sequence reads: CASKRQGLNGYTF. The CDR3 DNA reads as TGTGCCAGCAAGAGGCAGGGTTTAAACGGCTACACCTTC.

The chain combines TRBV20-1 with TRBJ2-2; TRBD2 agrees at 13 bases. The CDR3 totals 15 residues. Germline V gene sequence: CDR1 DFQATT, CDR2 SNEGSKA (reference sequence). The ends lost 5 bases at V and 6 bases at J; junction bases unmatched: 6. CDR3 bases: TGCAGTGCTCCTACTAGCGGGGGGGCGGCCGGGGAGCTGTTTTTT. Amino acid sequence: CSAPTSGGAAGELFF.

With respect to this clonotype: An end of the junction does not agree with germline; a read error may underlie this. The V call is TRBV7-7, the J call TRBJ2-7; D is uncertain. Germline CDR1 reads SSHAT; CDR2 reads FNYEAQ (reference sequence). The CDR3 has 13 amino acids. CDR3 amino acids: CASSPRLGYEQYF. The CDR3 nucleotides are TGTGCTAGCAGCCCCCGTCTGGGCTACGAGCAGTACTTC.

This chain connects TRBV7-2 to TRBJ1-4; 7 positions agree with TRBD1. This CDR3 comprises 17 residues. Germline CDR1 reads SGHTA; CDR2 reads FQGNSA. V shed 2 bases and J 4 bases; nucleotides not matched to a gene: 10. The CDR3 DNA reads TGTGCCAGCAGCTTATTCTTTTCCGGGACAGATAATGAAAAACTGTTTTTT. Its translation is CASSLFFSGTDNEKLFF.

The chain has TRBV20-1 and TRBJ2-2; D possibly corresponds to TRBD2 (5 bases). This CDR3 has 15 residues. Trimming shortened V by 4 bases and J by 4 bases, and 16 bases separated the two germline ends. Germline V gene sequence: CDR1 DFQATT, CDR2 SNEGSKA (reference sequence). The CDR3, as DNA: TGCAGTGCTAAATCTTTTGGACTTTTCACCGGGGAGCTGTTTTTT. It encodes CSAKSFGLFTGELFF.

The gene calls are TRBV7-2 and TRBJ2-3; D is perhaps TRBD1 (6 bases). This CDR3 is built from 16 residues. Germline V gives CDR1 SGHTA, CDR2 FQGNSA. The V end lost 5 bases, the J end lost 0 bases, and 15 bases lay between the germline ends. The CDR3 region is CASSRLTGLSTDTQYF. The DNA of the CDR3 is TGTGCCAGCAGCCGATTGACAGGCTTGAGCACAGATACGCAGTATTTT.

The rearrangement links TRBV4-3 to TRBJ2-1; no clear D. Looked up from germline, CDR1 is LGHNA and CDR2 is YSLEER. V was shortened by 1 base and J by 5 bases, with 9 bases between the two germline ends. CDR3 length: 14 amino acids. In nucleotides, the CDR3 is TGCGCCAGCAGCCAAGGGTGGCGAGACAATGAGCAGTTCTTC. It yields the protein CASSQGWRDNEQFF.

The chain links TRBV3-1 to TRBJ1-1; D gene unclear. The CDR3 is 14 amino acids. Trimming pared 4 bases from V and 5 bases from J, leaving 14 bases between. Per germline, CDR1 LGHDT and CDR2 YNNKEL (reference sequence). DNA of the CDR3: TGTGCCAGCAGCCGGATGTCGGAGGAGACTGAAGCTTTCTTT. Translation: CASSRMSEETEAFF.

The V and J genes are TRBV30 and TRBJ2-1, with 7 bases identical to TRBD2. From germline, CDR1 is GTSNPN and CDR2 SVGIG (reference sequence). J was trimmed by 9 bases and V by 2 bases; bases with no gene match: 10. The CDR3 is 14 residues long. This CDR3 is CAWSRWSGVFEQFF. Here the CDR3 DNA reads TGTGCCTGGAGTCGGTGGAGCGGGGTATTTGAGCAGTTCTTC.

This chain links TRBV7-9 with TRBJ2-2; D may be TRBD1 or TRBD2 (5 bases each). V lost 5 bases to trimming and J lost 4 bases, with 11 bases between them. The CDR3 consists of 14 residues. CDR1 SEHNR and CDR2 FQNEAQ come from the germline V gene (reference sequence). The CDR3 sequence: CASSLPGPTGELFF. The CDR3 nucleotides are TGTGCCAGCAGCCTGCCGGGGCCCACCGGGGAGCTGTTTTTT.